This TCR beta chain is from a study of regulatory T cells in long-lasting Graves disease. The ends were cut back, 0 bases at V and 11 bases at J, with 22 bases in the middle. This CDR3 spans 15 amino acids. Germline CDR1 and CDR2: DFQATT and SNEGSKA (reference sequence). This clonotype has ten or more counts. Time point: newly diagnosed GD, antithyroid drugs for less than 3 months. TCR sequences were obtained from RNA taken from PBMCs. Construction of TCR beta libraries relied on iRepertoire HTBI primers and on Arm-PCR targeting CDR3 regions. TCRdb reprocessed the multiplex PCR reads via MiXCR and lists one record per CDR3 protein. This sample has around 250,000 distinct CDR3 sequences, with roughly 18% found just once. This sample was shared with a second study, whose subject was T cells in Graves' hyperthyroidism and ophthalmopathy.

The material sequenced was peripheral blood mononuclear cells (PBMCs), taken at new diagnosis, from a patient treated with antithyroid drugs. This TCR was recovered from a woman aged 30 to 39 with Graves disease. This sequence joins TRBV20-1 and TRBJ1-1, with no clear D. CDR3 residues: CSAREHPGEGKVAFF. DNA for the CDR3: TGCAGTGCTAGAGAACACCCGGGAGAAGGAAAAGTGGCTTTCTTT.